A selection of T cell receptor beta chains follows, all from one sample in a study of blood T cells in healthy people across ages. TCRdb reanalysed the 5' RACE reads using MiXCR and keeps one entry per CDR3 protein. Altogether roughly 800,000 distinct CDR3 sequences are present, about 62% being singletons, with the ten largest covering 20% to 25%. The material sequenced was blood. All receptors derive from a man younger than 45 in good health. Both conserved end residues are part of each CDR3. D genes are given only for firm matches. Clone sizes are given selectively: once, few, many, or a class where the clone is expanded.

D	V	J	size	CDR3	DNA
NA	TRBV12-3/TRBV12-4	TRBJ1-3	few	CASDPRDSGNTIYF	TGTGCCAGCGACCCTCGAGACTCTGGAAACACCATATATTTT
TRBD2	TRBV4-2	TRBJ2-3	many	CASSHWPWTSGRKDTQYF	TGTGCCAGCAGCCATTGGCCCTGGACTAGCGGGAGAAAAGATACGCAGTATTTT
NA	TRBV4-3	TRBJ2-1	NA	CASSPTEGLEQFF	TGCGCCAGCAGCCCAACCGAGGGACTTGAGCAGTTCTTC
NA	TRBV29-1	TRBJ2-5	few	CSVAPGQQETQYF	TGCAGCGTTGCCCCCGGACAGCAAGAGACCCAGTACTTC
TRBD1	TRBV12-3/TRBV12-4	TRBJ2-1	NA	CASSFDRGYRNEQFF	TGTGCCAGCAGTTTCGACAGGGGTTACCGCAATGAGCAGTTCTTC
NA	TRBV24-1	TRBJ2-7	NA	CATSDQRYFLGQYF	TGTGCCACCAGTGACCAACGTTACTTCCTGGGGCAGTACTTC
NA	TRBV20-1	TRBJ1-2	NA	CSASVSGDGYTF	TGCAGTGCTAGCGTATCCGGGGATGGCTACACCTTC
NA	TRBV21-1	TRBJ2-6	NA	CASSNRISGANVLTF	TGTGCCAGCAGCAACAGGATCTCTGGGGCCAACGTCCTGACTTTC
TRBD2	TRBV20-1	TRBJ2-4	NA	CSASSSGGSNIQYF	TGCAGTGCTTCTTCTAGCGGGGGGTCAAACATTCAGTACTTC
NA	TRBV2	TRBJ1-1	NA	CASPQGTEAFF	TGTGCCAGCCCTCAGGGCACTGAAGCTTTCTTT
TRBD1	TRBV7-9	TRBJ2-5	few	CASSATVWGPGTGLETQYF	TGTGCCAGCAGCGCTACAGTTTGGGGACCCGGGACAGGGCTGGAGACCCAGTACTTC
NA	TRBV7-9	TRBJ2-7	NA	CASSDTGYEQYF	TGTGCCAGCAGCGATACGGGGTACGAGCAGTACTTC
NA	TRBV6-2/TRBV6-3	TRBJ2-3	NA	CASSLGGAGADTQYF	TGTGCCAGCAGTTTGGGGGGGGCGGGAGCAGATACGCAGTATTTT
NA	TRBV6-5	TRBJ2-7	NA	CASNNSPASELYEQYF	TGTGCCAGCAACAATAGCCCAGCGTCAGAGCTCTACGAGCAGTACTTC
NA	TRBV12-3/TRBV12-4	TRBJ2-3	few	CASSFGVAADVQYF	TGTGCCAGCAGTTTCGGAGTGGCAGCAGATGTGCAGTATTTT
TRBD1	TRBV20-1	TRBJ2-3	NA	CSASPGQGSPDTQYF	TGCAGTGCTAGTCCGGGACAGGGGAGCCCAGATACGCAGTATTTT
NA	TRBV28	TRBJ2-7	once	CASSLAVADSYEQYF	TGTGCCAGCAGTTTAGCGGTAGCGGATAGCTACGAGCAGTACTTC
NA	TRBV12-3/TRBV12-4	TRBJ1-2	NA	CASSPQLSTGYDYTF	TGTGCCAGCAGTCCACAACTTTCAACAGGGTATGACTACACCTTC
NA	TRBV2	TRBJ2-6	NA	CASRTGIGANVLTF	TGTGCCAGCAGAACAGGGATCGGGGCCAACGTCCTGACTTTC
TRBD2	TRBV12-3/TRBV12-4	TRBJ2-1	NA	CASKPGLAGGGEQFF	TGTGCCAGCAAACCCGGACTAGCGGGAGGGGGTGAGCAGTTCTTC
TRBD1	TRBV20-1	TRBJ2-1	few	CSSGGNEQFF	TGCAGTTCAGGGGGTAATGAGCAGTTCTTC
NA	TRBV11-2	TRBJ2-7	NA	CASSAGTTEYF	TGTGCCAGCAGCGCCGGGACGACAGAGTACTTC
TRBD2	TRBV7-3	TRBJ2-1	NA	CASSGTGTRAGSEQFF	TGTGCCAGCAGCGGGACCGGGACTAGGGCCGGCAGTGAGCAGTTCTTC
NA	TRBV30	TRBJ2-1	NA	CAWERSPHNEQFF	TGTGCCTGGGAGAGATCACCTCACAATGAGCAGTTCTTC
TRBD2	TRBV20-1	TRBJ2-5	NA	CSARPSGGRETQYF	TGCAGTGCTAGACCTAGCGGGGGGCGAGAGACCCAGTACTTC
NA	TRBV6-6	TRBJ1-5	NA	CASSYVGDNQERHF	TGTGCCAGCAGTTACGTCGGGGATAATCAGGAAAGGCATTTT
NA	TRBV25-1	TRBJ2-7	NA	CASSDGRSYEQYF	TGTGCCAGCAGTGATGGCAGGTCCTACGAGCAGTACTTC
TRBD1	TRBV6-6	TRBJ1-5	NA	CASVAGGFNQPQHF	TGTGCCAGCGTAGCAGGGGGCTTTAATCAGCCCCAGCATTTT
TRBD1	TRBV11-3	TRBJ2-3	NA	CASSDGQASTDTQYF	TGTGCCAGCAGCGACGGACAGGCCAGCACAGATACGCAGTATTTT
NA	TRBV2	TRBJ2-7	NA	CASRIRAYEQYF	TGTGCCAGCAGGATCAGGGCCTACGAGCAGTACTTC
TRBD1	TRBV7-2	TRBJ1-3	few	CASSQPGQGDHFSGNTIYF	TGTGCCAGCAGCCAACCGGGACAGGGGGATCATTTTTCTGGAAACACCATATATTTT
NA	TRBV20-1	TRBJ2-1	NA	CSAGTLYYNEQFF	TGCAGTGCCGGGACTCTCTACTACAATGAGCAGTTCTTC
NA	TRBV24-1	TRBJ2-1	NA	CATARSAGEQFF	TGTGCCACGGCGAGGTCCGCGGGTGAGCAGTTCTTC
NA	TRBV12-3/TRBV12-4	TRBJ1-6	once	CASSSPTGKVHSPLHF	TGTGCCAGCAGTTCCCCAACAGGGAAGGTTCATTCACCCCTCCACTTT
NA	TRBV29-1	TRBJ2-7	NA	CSATGTTYEQYF	TGCAGCGCCACCGGGACAACCTACGAGCAGTACTTC
NA	TRBV20-1	TRBJ2-3	NA	CSAVFTDTQYF	TGCAGTGCTGTTTTCACAGATACGCAGTATTTT
TRBD2	TRBV20-1	TRBJ2-7	NA	CSARYPGLDNEQYF	TGCAGTGCTAGGTACCCGGGACTAGATAACGAGCAGTACTTC
TRBD1	TRBV11-2	TRBJ1-2	few	CASSSYRGRSDGYTF	TGTGCCAGCAGCAGTTACAGGGGGCGAAGTGATGGCTACACCTTC
NA	TRBV20-1	TRBJ2-1	NA	CSLGGDGYNEQFF	TGCAGTTTAGGAGGGGACGGTTACAATGAGCAGTTCTTC
NA	TRBV4-2	TRBJ1-4	once	CASSQELRGDEKLFF	TGTGCCAGCAGCCAAGAACTAAGGGGGGATGAAAAACTGTTTTTT
NA	TRBV7-2	TRBJ2-5	NA	CASSGGSNRETQYF	TGTGCCAGCAGCGGGGGATCGAACAGGGAGACCCAGTACTTC
NA	TRBV15	TRBJ2-5	NA	CATSRGKYKETQYF	TGTGCCACCAGCAGAGGGAAGTATAAAGAGACCCAGTACTTC
NA	TRBV7-2	TRBJ2-7	NA	CASSFANYEQYF	TGTGCCAGCAGCTTTGCCAATTACGAGCAGTACTTC